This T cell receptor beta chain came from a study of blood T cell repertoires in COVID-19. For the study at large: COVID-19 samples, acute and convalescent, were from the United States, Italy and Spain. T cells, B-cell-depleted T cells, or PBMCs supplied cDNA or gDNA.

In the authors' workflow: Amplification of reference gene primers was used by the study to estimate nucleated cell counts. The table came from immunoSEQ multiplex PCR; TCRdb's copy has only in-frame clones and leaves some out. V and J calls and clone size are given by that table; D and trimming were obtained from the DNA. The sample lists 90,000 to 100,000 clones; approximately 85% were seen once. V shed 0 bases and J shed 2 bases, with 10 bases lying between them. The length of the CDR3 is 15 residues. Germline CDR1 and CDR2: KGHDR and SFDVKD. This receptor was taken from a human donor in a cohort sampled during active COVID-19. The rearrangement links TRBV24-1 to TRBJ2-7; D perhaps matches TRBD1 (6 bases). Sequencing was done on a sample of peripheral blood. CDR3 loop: CATSDLNRAPYEQYF. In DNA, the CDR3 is TGTGCCACCAGTGATTTGAACAGGGCCCCCTACGAGCAGTACTTC.